This T cell receptor beta chain derives from a study of T cell clusters in autoimmune cytopenias. Findings and limits, study-wide: No cluster-lack signature appeared between secondary cytopenia and chronic lymphocytic leukemia patients, apparently due to lymphoma masking.

Worth noting for this clonotype: The antigen remains undetermined.

TRB was amplified from 250 ng of peripheral blood genomic DNA per sample. The CDR3 sequence is 16 residues long. TRB rearrangements were amplified by touch-down multiplex PCR with mixed TRB-A/B primers. Reprocessing the multiplex PCR reads, TCRdb reports a single entry for every CDR3 protein and omits DNA. The sample includes thousands of distinct CDR3 sequences. The rearrangement uses TRBV12-3 or TRBV12-4 and TRBJ2-1; absent DNA, TCRdb's TRBD1 call cannot be checked. The receptor's source is a human donor with an autoimmune cytopenia or autoimmune hepatitis (not recorded which). Sequenced sample: peripheral blood. CDR3 sequence: CASSSPTGGSYNEQFF.